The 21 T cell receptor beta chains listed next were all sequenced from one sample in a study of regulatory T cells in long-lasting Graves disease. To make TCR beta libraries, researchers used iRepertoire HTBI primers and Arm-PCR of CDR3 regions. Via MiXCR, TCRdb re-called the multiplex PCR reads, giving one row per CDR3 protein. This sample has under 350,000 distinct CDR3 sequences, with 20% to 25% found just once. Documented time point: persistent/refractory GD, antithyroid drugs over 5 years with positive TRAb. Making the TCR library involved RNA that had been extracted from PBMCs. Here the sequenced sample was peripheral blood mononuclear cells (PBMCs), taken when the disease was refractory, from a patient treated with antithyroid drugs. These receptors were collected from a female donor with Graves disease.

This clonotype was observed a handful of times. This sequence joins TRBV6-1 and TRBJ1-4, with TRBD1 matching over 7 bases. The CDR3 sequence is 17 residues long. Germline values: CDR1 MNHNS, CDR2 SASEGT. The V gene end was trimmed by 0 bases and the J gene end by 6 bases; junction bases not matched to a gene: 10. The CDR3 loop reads CASSEAGAGGSDEKLFF. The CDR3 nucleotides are TGTGCCAGCAGTGAAGCTGGGGCAGGGGGGTCGGATGAAAAACTGTTTTTT.

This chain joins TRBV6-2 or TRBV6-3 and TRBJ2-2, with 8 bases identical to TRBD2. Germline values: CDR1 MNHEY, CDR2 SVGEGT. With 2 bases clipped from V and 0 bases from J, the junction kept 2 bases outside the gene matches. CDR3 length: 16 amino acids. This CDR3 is CASSYGGRTNTGELFF. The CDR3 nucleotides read TGTGCCAGCAGTTACGGCGGGAGGACGAACACCGGGGAGCTGTTTTTT.

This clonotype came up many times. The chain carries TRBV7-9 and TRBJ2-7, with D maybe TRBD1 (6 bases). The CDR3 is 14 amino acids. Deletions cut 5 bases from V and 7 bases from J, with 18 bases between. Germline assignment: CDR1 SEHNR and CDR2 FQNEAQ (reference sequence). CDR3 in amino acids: CASSHTGLPWEQYF. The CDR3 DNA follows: TGTGCCAGCAGCCATACAGGGTTACCCTGGGAGCAGTACTTC.

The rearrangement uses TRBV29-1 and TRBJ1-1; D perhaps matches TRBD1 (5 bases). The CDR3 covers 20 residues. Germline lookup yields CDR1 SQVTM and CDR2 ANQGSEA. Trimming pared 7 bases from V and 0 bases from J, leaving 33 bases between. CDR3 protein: CSAPRHRLGLYGIMNTEAFF. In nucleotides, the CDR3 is TGCAGCGCTCCCCGGCACAGGCTAGGGCTGTATGGCATCATGAACACTGAAGCTTTCTTT.

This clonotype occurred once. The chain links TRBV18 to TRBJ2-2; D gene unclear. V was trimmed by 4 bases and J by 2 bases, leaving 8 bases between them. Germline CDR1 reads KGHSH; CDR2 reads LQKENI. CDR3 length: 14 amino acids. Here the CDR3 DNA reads TGTGCCAGCTCACGGAGAGAAAACACCGGGGAGCTGTTTTTT. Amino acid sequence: CASSRRENTGELFF. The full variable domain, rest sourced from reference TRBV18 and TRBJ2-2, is NAGVMQNPRHLVRRRGQEARLRCSPMKGHSHVYWYRQLPEEGLKFMVYLQKENIIDESGMPKERFSAEFPKEGPSILRIQQVVRGDSAAYFCASSRRENTGELFFGEGSRLTVL.

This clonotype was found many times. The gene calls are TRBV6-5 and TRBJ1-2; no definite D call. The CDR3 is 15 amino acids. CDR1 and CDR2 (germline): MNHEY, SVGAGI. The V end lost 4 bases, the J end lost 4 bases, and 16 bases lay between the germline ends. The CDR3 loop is CASSSLLADGYGYTF. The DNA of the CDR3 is TGTGCCAGCAGTTCGCTCCTTGCGGATGGCTATGGCTACACCTTC.

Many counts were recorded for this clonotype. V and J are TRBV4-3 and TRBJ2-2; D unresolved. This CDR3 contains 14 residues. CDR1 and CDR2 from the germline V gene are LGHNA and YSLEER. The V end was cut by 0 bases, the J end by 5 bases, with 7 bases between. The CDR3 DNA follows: TGCGCCAGCAGCCAAGAGGCCAAAACCGGGGAGCTGTTTTTT. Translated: CASSQEAKTGELFF.

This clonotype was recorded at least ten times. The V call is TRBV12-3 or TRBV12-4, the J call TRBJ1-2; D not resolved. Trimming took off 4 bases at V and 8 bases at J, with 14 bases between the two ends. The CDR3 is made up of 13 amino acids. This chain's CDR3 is CASSSGVWRGYTF. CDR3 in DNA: TGTGCCAGCAGTTCCGGGGTATGGCGAGGCTACACCTTC.

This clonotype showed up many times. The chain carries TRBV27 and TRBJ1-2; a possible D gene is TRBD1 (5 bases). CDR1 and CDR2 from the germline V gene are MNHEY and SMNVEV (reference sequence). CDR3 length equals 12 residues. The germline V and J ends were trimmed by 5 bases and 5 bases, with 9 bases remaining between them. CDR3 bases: TGTGCCAGCAGTACCCCAGGGTATGGCTACACCTTC. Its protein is CASSTPGYGYTF.

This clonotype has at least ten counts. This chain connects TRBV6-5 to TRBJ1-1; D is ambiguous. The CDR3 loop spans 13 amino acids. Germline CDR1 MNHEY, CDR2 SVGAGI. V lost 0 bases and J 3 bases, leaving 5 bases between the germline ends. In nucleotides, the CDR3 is TGTGCCAGCAGTTACTCACGGGACACTGAAGCTTTCTTT. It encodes CASSYSRDTEAFF.

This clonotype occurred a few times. In DNA form, the CDR3 reads TGCAGCGTCGGGGAGCCCGGGGAGCCCCAGCATTTT. Amino acids: CSVGEPGEPQHF. V and J are TRBV29-1 and TRBJ1-5, with D unclear. Germline CDR1 and CDR2: SQVTM and ANQGSEA. The CDR3 runs 12 residues. Trimming took 6 bases from V and 8 from J, leaving 14 bases between them.

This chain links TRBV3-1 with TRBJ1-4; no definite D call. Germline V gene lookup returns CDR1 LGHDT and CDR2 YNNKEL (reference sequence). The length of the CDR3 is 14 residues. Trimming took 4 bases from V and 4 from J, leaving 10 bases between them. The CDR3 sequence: CASSPPGVNEKLFF. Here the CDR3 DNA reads TGTGCCAGCAGCCCCCCGGGCGTTAATGAAAAACTGTTTTTT.

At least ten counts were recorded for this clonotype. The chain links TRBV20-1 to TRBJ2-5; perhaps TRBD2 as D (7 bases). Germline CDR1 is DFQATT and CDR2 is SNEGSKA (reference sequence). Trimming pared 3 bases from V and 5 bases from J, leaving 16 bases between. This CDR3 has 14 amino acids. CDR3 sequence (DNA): TGCAGTGCTAGGATCGGGGGGCGGGAGGAGACCCAGTACTTC. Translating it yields CSARIGGREETQYF.

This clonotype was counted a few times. The CDR3 DNA reads TGTGCCAGTAGCGGGACTAGTGGCGACGAGCAGTACTTC. Its translation: CASSGTSGDEQYF. J is TRBJ2-7 and V is TRBV19; TRBD2 agrees at 8 bases. The CDR3 covers 13 residues. Germline-derived CDR1 and CDR2 are LNHDA and SQIVND (reference sequence). Trimming at V came to 6 bases and at J to 5 bases, leaving 6 bases not matched to a gene.

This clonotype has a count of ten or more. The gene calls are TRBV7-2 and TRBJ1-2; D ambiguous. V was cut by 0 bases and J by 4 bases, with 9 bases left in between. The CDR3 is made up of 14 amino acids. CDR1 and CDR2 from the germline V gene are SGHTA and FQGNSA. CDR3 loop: CASSLARVTYGYTF. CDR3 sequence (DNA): TGTGCCAGCAGCTTAGCGAGGGTAACCTATGGCTACACCTTC.

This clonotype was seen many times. This CDR3 is CASSPRQKRTTEAFF. The CDR3 DNA reads as TGTGCCAGCAGCCCCCGACAGAAACGAACCACTGAAGCTTTCTTT. The chain links TRBV28 to TRBJ1-1, with D possibly matching TRBD1 (5 bases). V was trimmed by 6 bases and J by 4 bases, leaving 18 bases between them. CDR1 is MDHEN and CDR2 is SYDVKM in the germline V gene. CDR3 length equals 15 residues.

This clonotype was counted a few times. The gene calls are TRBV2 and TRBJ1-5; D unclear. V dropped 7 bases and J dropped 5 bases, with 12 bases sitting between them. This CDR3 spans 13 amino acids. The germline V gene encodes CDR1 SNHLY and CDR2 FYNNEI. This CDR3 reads CASKIQPDQPQHF. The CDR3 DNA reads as TGTGCCAGCAAGATCCAGCCCGATCAGCCCCAGCATTTT.

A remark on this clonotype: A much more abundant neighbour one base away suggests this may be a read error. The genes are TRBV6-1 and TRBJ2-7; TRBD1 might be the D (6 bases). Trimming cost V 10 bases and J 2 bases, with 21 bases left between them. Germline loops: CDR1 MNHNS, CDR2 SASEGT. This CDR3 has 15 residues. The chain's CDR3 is CANSSRRGTAYEQYF. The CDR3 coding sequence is TGTGCCAACAGCTCTCGCAGGGGAACAGCCTACGAGCAGTACTTC.

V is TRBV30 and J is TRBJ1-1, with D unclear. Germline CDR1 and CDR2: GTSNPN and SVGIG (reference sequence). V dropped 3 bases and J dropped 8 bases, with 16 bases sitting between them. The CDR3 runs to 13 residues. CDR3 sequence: CAWSHGPGFEAFF. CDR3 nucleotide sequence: TGTGCCTGGAGCCACGGGCCGGGATTCGAAGCTTTCTTT. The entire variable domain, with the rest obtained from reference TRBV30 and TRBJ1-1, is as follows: SQTIHQWPATLVQPVGSPLSLECTVEGTSNPNLYWYRQAAGRGLQLLFYSVGIGQISSEVPQNLSASRPQDRQFILSSKKLLLSDSGFYLCAWSHGPGFEAFFGQGTRLTVV.

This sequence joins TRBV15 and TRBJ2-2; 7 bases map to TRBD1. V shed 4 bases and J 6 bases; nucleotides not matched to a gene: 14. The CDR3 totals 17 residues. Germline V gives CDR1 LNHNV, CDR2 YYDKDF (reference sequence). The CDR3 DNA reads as TGTGCCACCAGCAAAGGTCTAAAGGGGGCAGTGGCCGGGGAGCTGTTTTTT. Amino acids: CATSKGLKGAVAGELFF.

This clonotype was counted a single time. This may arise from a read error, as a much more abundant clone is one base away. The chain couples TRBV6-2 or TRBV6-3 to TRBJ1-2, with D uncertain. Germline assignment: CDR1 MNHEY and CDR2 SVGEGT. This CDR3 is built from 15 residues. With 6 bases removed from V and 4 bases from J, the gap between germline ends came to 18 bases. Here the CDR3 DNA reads TGTGCCAGCAGCCGCCCGGCCAGCGAAGTCTATGGCTACACCTTC. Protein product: CASSRPASEVYGYTF.